This TCR beta chain was identified in a study of regulatory T cells in long-lasting Graves disease. Time point meaning: newly diagnosed GD, antithyroid drugs for less than 3 months. The TCR library used RNA extracted from PBMCs. This CDR3 has 15 amino acids. The germline V gene has CDR1 SGHRS and CDR2 YFSETQ. V dropped 0 bases and J dropped 6 bases, with 13 bases sitting between them. For TCR beta, libraries came from iRepertoire HTBI primers and Arm-PCR of CDR3 regions. TCRdb redid the calling of the multiplex PCR reads with MiXCR, one entry per CDR3 protein. This sample carries about 440,000 distinct CDR3 sequences, about 16% of them seen once, and the ten largest clones take around 17%. These data were likewise used in another study, on T cells in Graves' hyperthyroidism and ophthalmopathy.

The source material was peripheral blood mononuclear cells (PBMCs), sampled at new diagnosis, from a patient treated with antithyroid drugs. The chain links TRBV5-1 to TRBJ2-1, with a possible D match to TRBD2 (6 bases). The receptor was isolated from a woman aged 30 to 39 with Graves disease. The DNA for the CDR3 is TGCGCCAGCAGCTTGGGGGGCCTAGCGATCAATGAGCAGTTCTTC. Protein sequence: CASSLGGLAINEQFF.